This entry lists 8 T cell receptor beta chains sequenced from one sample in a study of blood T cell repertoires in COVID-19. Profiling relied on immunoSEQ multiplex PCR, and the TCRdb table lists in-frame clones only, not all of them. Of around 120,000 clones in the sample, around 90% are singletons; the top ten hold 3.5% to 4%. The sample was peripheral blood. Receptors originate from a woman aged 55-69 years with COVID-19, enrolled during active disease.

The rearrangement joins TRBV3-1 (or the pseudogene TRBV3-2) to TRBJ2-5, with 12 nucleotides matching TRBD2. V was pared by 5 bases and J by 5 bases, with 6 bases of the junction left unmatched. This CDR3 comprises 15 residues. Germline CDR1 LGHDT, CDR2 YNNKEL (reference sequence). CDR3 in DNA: TGTGCCAGCAGCGGGCTAGCGGGGGGGCGCGAGACCCAGTACTTC. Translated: CASSGLAGGRETQYF.

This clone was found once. The CDR3 nucleotides read TGTGCCAGCAGCCAAGACGCGGGTGATAATACTTATAATTCACCCCTCCACTTT. Its protein product is CASSQDAGDNTYNSPLHF. The gene calls are TRBV4-2 and TRBJ1-6; D remains unclear. V was shortened by 0 bases and J by 4 bases, with 16 bases between the two germline ends. CDR1 LGHNA and CDR2 YNFKEQ come from the germline V gene. The CDR3 sequence is 18 residues long.

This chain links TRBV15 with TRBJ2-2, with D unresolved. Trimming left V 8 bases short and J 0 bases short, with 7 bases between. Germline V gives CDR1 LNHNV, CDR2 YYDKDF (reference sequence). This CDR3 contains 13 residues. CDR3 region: CATQAANTGELFF. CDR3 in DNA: TGTGCCACCCAGGCAGCGAACACCGGGGAGCTGTTTTTT.

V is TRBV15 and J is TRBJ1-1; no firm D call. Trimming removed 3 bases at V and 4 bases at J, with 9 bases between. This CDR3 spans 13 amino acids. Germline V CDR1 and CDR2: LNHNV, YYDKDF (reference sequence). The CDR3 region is CATSRRMGTEAFF. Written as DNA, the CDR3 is TGTGCCACCAGCAGGCGGATGGGCACTGAAGCTTTCTTT.

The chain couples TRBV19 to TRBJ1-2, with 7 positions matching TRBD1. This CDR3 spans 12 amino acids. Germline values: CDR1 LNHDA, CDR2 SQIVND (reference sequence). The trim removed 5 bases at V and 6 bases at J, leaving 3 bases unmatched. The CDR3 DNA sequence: TGTGCCAGTAGTTTGACAGGGCATGGCTACACCTTC. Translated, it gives CASSLTGHGYTF.

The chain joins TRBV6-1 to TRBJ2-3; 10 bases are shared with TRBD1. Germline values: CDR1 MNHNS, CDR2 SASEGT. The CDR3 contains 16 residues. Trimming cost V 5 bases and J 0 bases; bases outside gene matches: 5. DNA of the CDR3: TGTGCCAGCAGTAAAGACAGGGGGCCCAGCACAGATACGCAGTATTTT. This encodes CASSKDRGPSTDTQYF.

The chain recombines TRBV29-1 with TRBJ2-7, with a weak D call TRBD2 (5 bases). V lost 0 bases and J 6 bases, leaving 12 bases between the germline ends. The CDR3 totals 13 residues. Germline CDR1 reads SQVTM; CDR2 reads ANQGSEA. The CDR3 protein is CSVEDTVGSEQYF. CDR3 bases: TGCAGCGTTGAAGACACAGTGGGGAGCGAGCAGTACTTC.

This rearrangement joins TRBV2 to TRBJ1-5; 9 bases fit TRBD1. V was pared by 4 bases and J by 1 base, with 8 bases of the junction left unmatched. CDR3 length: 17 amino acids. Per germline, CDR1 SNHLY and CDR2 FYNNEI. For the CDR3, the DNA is TGTGCCAGCAGTGTAGGAGTGACAGGGGGGAGCAATCAGCCCCAGCATTTT. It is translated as CASSVGVTGGSNQPQHF. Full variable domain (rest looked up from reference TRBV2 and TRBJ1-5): EPEVTQTPSHQVTQMGQEVILRCVPISNHLYFYWYRQILGQKVEFLVSFYNNEISEKSEIFDDQFSVERPDGSNFTLKIRSTKLEDSAMYFCASSVGVTGGSNQPQHFGDGTRLSIL.